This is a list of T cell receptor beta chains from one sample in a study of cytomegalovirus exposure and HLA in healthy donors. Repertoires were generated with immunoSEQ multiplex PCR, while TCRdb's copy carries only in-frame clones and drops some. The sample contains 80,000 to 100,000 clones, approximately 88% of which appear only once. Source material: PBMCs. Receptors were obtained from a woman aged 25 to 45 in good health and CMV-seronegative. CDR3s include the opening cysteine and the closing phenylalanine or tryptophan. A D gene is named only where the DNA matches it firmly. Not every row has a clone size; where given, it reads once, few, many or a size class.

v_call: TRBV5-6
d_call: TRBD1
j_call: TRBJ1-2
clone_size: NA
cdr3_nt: TGTGCCAGCAGCTTGATTGGACAGGGTATACATGGCTACACCTTC
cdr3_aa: CASSLIGQGIHGYTF

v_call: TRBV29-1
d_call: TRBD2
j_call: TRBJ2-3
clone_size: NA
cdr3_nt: TGCAGCGTTGGTAGGTCTAGCGGACTCACAGATACGCAGTATTTT
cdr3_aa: CSVGRSSGLTDTQYF

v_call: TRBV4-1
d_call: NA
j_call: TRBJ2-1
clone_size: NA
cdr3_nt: TGCGCCAGCAGCCAAGGGGTAGCCGAATACAATGAGCAGTTCTTC
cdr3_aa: CASSQGVAEYNEQFF

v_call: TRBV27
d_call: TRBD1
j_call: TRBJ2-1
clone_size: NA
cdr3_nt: TGTGCCAGCAGACTGACTCGCAGGGGGAATGAGCAGTTCTTC
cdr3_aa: CASRLTRRGNEQFF

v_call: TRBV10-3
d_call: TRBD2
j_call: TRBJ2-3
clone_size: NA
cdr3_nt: TGTGCCATCAGTGATGGTGGTGGGGCGGGGGGCCCAAATACGCAGTATTTT
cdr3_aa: CAISDGGGAGGPNTQYF

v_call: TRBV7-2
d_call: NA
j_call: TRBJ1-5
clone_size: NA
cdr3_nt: TGTGCCAGCAGCTTAGTACAGAACCAGCCCCAGCATTTT
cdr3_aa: CASSLVQNQPQHF

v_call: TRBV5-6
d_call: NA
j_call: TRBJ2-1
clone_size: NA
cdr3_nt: TGTGCCAGCAGCTCAGAACTAGGGGGGGGAGGCCCCTACAATGAGCAGTTCTTC
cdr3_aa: CASSSELGGGGPYNEQFF

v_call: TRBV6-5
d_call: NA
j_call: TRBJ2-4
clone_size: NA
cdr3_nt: TGTGCCAGCAGTTACTCCGGAGGGACCAAAAACATTCAGTACTTC
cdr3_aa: CASSYSGGTKNIQYF

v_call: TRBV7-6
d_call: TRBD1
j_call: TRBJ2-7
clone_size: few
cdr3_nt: TGTGCCAGCAGCCCAATGACAGGGGCCGACGAGCAGTACTTC
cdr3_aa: CASSPMTGADEQYF

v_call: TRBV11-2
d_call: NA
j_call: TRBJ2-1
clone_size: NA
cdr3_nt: TGTGCCAGCAGCTTAGTTAGCGGTCGGCGAGGCGATGAGCAGTTCTTC
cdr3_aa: CASSLVSGRRGDEQFF

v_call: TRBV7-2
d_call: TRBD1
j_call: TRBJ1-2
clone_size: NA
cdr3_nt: TGTGCCAGCAGCTTAGATAAGGCGACAGGGAACTATGGCTACACCTTC
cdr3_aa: CASSLDKATGNYGYTF

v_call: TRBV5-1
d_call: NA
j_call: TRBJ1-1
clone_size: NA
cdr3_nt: TGCGCCAGCAGCTCGAGAGTGGGGGGCACTGAAGCTTTCTTT
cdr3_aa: CASSSRVGGTEAFF

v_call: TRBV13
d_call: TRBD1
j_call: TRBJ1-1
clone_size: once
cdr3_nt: TGTGCCAGCAGCCCCGGGACAGCGAACACTGAAGCTTTCTTT
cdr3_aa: CASSPGTANTEAFF

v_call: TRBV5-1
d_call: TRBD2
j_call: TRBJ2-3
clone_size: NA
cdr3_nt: TGCGCCAGCAGGGGACTAGCGGGAGGTGTGGATACGCAGTATTTT
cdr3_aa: CASRGLAGGVDTQYF

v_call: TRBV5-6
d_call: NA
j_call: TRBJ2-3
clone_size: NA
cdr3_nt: TGTGCCAGCAGCTTGGGCAGGGCCCCAGACACAGATACGCAGTATTTT
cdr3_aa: CASSLGRAPDTDTQYF

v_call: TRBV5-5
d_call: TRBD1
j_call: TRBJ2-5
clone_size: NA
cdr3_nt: TGTGCCAGCAGACAGGGGGCGTCGGGTCAAGAGACCCAGTACTTC
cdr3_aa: CASRQGASGQETQYF

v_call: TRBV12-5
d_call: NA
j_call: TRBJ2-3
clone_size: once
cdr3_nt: TGTGCTAGTGCCGCGGACTTTCGTGGAGATACGCAGTATTTT
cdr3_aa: CASAADFRGDTQYF

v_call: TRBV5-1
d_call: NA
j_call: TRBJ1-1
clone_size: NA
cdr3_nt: TGCGCCAGTACCATCGGGGAGAACACTGAAGCTTTCTTT
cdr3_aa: CASTIGENTEAFF

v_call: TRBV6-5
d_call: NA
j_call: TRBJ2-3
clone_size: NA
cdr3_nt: TGTGCCAGCAGTTTTAGCCGGGACTCTTACACAGATACGCAGTATTTT
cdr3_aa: CASSFSRDSYTDTQYF

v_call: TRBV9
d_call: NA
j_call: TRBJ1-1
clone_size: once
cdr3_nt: TGTGCCAGCAGCGAACCGTGGGAGGGGTCTGAAGCTTTCTTT
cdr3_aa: CASSEPWEGSEAFF

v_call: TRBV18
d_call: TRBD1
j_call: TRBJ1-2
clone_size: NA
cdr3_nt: TGTGCCAGCTCAATTCCAGGGGGCTATAACTATGGCTACACCTTC
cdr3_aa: CASSIPGGYNYGYTF

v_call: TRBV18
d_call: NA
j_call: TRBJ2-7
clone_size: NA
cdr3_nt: TGTGCCAGCTCAGCGACAGTTGCCTCCTACGAGCAGTACTTC
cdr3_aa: CASSATVASYEQYF

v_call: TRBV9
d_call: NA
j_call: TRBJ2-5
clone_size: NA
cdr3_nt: TGTGCCAGCAGTCGACAGCTAGAGACCCAGTACTTC
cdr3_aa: CASSRQLETQYF

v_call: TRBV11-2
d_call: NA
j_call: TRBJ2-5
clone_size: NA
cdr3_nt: TGTGCCAGCAGCCTCCCGAGGGCGGAGGGGACCCAGTACTTC
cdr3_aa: CASSLPRAEGTQYF

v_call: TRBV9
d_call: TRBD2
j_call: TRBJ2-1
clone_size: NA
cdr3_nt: TGTGCCAGCAGCGTATCCAGCGGGGGCCCGATAAGCTACAATGAGCAGTTCTTC
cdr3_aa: CASSVSSGGPISYNEQFF

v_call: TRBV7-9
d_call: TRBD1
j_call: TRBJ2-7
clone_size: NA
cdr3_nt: TGTGCCAGCAGCCCCGGACAGGGAATGAGGGAGCAGTACTTC
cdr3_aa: CASSPGQGMREQYF

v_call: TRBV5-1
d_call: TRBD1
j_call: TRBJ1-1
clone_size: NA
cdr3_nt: TGCGCCAGCAGCATGACAGGGGGGACTGACACTGAAGCTTTCTTT
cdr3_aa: CASSMTGGTDTEAFF

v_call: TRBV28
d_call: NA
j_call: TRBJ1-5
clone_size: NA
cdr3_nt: TGTGCCAGCAGTTTTCTGGTGAGAGGGGGGCCCCAGCATTTT
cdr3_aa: CASSFLVRGGPQHF

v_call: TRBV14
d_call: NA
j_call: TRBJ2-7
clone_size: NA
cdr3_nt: TGTGCCAGCAGTCCATCCGGCTACGAGCAGTACTTC
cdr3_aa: CASSPSGYEQYF

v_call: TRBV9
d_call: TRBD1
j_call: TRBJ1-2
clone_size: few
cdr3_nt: TGTGCCAGCAGCGAGGGGACAGGGGGAGTGATCGGCTACACCTTC
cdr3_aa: CASSEGTGGVIGYTF

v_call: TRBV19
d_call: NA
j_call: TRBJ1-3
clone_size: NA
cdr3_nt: TGTGCCAGCGAGGTGTTGGGGGCAGGTGGAAACACCATATATTTT
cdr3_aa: CASEVLGAGGNTIYF

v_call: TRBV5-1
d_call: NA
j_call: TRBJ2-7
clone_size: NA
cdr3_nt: TGCGCCAGCAGCTTGGCAGGGAACCCAACCTACGAGCAGTACTTC
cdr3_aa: CASSLAGNPTYEQYF

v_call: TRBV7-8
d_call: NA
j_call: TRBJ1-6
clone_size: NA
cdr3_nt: TGTGCCAGCAGCCTACAACCCGGACAAGGGGCATATTCACCCCTCCACTTT
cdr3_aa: CASSLQPGQGAYSPLHF

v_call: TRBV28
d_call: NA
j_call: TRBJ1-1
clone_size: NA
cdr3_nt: TGTGCCAGCGGGCCGGGACTGCCGAACACTGAAGCTTTCTTT
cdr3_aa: CASGPGLPNTEAFF

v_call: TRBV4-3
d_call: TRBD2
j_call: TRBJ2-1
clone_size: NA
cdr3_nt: TGCGCCAGCAGCCCCGGGAGCGGGACGAACTACAATGAGCAGTTCTTC
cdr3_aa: CASSPGSGTNYNEQFF

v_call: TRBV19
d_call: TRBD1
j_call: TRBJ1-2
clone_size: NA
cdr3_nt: TGTGCCAGTAGTATAACAGGGGTCGGCTACACCTTC
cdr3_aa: CASSITGVGYTF

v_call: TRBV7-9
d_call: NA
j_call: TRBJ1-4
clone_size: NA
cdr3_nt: TGTGCCAGCAGCTTAGACGGGAATGAAAAACTGTTTTTT
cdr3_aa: CASSLDGNEKLFF

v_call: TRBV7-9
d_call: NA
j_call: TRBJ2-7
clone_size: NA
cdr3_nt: TGTGCCAGCAGCTTAGGAGGAGCGGAGTACTTC
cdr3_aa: CASSLGGAEYF

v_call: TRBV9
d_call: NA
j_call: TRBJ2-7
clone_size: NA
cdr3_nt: TGTGCCAGCAGTGGGGGGGACAGGTACTACGAGCAGTACTTC
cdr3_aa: CASSGGDRYYEQYF

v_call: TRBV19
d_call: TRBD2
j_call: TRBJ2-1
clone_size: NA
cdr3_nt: TGTGCCAGTAGAGCTAGCGGGAGTGGTGAGCAGTTCTTC
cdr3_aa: CASRASGSGEQFF

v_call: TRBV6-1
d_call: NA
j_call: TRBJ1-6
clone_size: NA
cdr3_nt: TGTGCCGGGAGGGGGGCGAGGCAGAATTCACCCCTCCACTTT
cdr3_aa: CAGRGARQNSPLHF

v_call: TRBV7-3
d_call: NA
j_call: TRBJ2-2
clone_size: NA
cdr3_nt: TGTGCCAGCAGCCCTCCCACCGGGGAGCTGTTTTTT
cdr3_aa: CASSPPTGELFF

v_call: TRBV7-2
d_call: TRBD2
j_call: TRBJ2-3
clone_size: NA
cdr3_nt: TGTGCCAGCAGCTCCGGGACTAGTGGGCGTACGCAGTATTTT
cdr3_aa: CASSSGTSGRTQYF

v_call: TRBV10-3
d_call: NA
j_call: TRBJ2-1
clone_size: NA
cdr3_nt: TGTGCCATCAGTGAGCCGGGGCGGGGTAAGGATGAGCAGTTCTTC
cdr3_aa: CAISEPGRGKDEQFF

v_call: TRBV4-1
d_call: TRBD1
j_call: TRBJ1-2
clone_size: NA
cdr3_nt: TGCGCCAGCAGCCAAGAACAGGGGTGGGATGGCTACACCTTC
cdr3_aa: CASSQEQGWDGYTF

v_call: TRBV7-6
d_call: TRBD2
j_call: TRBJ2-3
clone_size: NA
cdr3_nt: TGTGCCAGCAGCTTAGGTAGCGGGGGAGGCACAGATACGCAGTATTTT
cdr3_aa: CASSLGSGGGTDTQYF

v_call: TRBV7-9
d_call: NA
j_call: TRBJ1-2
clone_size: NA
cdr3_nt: TGTGCCAGCAGCTTAGACAGGGCGGGTGGCTACACCTTC
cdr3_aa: CASSLDRAGGYTF

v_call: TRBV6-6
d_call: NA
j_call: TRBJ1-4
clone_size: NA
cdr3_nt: TGTGCCAGCAGAGAGCGGATGAAACTGTTTTTT
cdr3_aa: CASRERMKLFF

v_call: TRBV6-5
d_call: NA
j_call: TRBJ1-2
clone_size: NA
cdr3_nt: TGTGCCAGCAGTCCCGCTTGGGCAGAACCCTATGGCTACACCTTC
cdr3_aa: CASSPAWAEPYGYTF

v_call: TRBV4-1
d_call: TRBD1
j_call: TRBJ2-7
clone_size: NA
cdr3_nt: TGCGCCAGCAGCCTCAAGGGGAGGACAGGGGGCGAACACCTAGGGGCCTCCTACGAGCAGTACTTC
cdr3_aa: CASSLKGRTGGEHLGASYEQYF

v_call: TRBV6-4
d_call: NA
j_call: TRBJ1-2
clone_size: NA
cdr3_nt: TGTGCCAGCAGTGACCCGCCGAGAGTATATGGCTACACCTTC
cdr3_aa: CASSDPPRVYGYTF

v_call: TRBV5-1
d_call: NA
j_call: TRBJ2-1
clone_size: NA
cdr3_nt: TGCGCCAGCAGCTTGGCCGGGTATGAGCAGTTCTTC
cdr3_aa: CASSLAGYEQFF

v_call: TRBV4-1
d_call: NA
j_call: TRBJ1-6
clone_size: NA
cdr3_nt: TGCGCCAGCAGCCAAGGGGGCTGGGTCAAAGGGAATTCACCCCTCCACTTT
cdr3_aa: CASSQGGWVKGNSPLHF

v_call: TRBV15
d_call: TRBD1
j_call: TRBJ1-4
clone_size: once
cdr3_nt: TGTGCCACCAGCCAAGGGGGCGCGGATGAAAAACTGTTTTTT
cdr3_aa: CATSQGGADEKLFF

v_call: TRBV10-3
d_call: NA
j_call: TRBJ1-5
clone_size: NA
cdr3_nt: TGTGCCATCAGAGGAGGGACGAGACAGCCCCAGCATTTT
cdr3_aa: CAIRGGTRQPQHF

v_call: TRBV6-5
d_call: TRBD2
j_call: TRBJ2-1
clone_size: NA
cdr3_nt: TGTGCCAGCAGTTACTCGGCGGGAGAGGCCTACAATGAGCAGTTCTTC
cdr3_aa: CASSYSAGEAYNEQFF

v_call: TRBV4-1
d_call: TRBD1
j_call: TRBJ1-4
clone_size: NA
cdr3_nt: TGCGCCAGCAGCCAGGCAATAACAGGGGGAACTAATGAAAAACTGTTTTTT
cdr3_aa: CASSQAITGGTNEKLFF

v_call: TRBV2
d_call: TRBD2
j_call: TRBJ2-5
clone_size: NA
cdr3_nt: TGTGCCAGCAGTCCAGCGGGGGCAGAGACCCAGTACTTC
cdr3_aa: CASSPAGAETQYF

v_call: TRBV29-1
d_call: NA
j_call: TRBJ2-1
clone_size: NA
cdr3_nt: TGCAGCGTTGAGGTGGCGGGTCGACGCAATGAGCAGTTCTTC
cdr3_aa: CSVEVAGRRNEQFF